Included here is one T cell receptor beta chain sequence, with context. Seattle's enrolled individuals joined amid active infection and were then monitored longitudinally. Sequenced by immunoSEQ multiplex PCR; TCRdb stores in-frame clones only, minus some. The table shows 250,000 to 350,000 clones, with 86% occurring only once. The sample is drawn from a study of blood T cell repertoires in COVID-19. Study overall: Collection of acute and convalescent COVID-19 samples took place in the United States, Italy and Spain. The analysed material was cDNA or gDNA that came from T cells, B-cell-depleted T cells, or PBMCs.

V dropped 4 bases and J dropped 8; count of bases not matched to a gene: 2. CDR1 is SQVTM, CDR2 ANQGSEA, per germline. This CDR3 has 11 residues. The TCR sequence derives from a woman in her 70s with COVID-19, enrolled during active disease. The specimen sequenced was peripheral blood. The chain carries TRBV29-1 and TRBJ1-3; TRBD1 aligns across 7 bases. CDR3 amino acids: CSVGQGDTIYF. The CDR3 DNA sequence: TGCAGCGTTGGACAGGGAGACACCATATATTTT.